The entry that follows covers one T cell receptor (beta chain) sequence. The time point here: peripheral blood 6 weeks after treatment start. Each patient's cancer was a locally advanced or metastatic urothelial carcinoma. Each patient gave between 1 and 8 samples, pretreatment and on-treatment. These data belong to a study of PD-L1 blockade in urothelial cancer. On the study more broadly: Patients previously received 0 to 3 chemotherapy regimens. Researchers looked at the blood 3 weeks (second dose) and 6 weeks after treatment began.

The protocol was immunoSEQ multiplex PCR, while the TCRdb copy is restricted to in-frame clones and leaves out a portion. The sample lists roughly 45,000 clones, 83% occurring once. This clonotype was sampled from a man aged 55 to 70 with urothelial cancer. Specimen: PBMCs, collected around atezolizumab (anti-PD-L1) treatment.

The CDR3: CASSMTGGLSSPLHF. The DNA of the CDR3 is TGTGCCAGTAGTATGACAGGGGGTCTGAGTTCACCCCTCCACTTT. V is TRBV19 and J is TRBJ1-6, with 9 bases matching TRBD1. Trimming cost V 3 bases and J 9 bases; bases outside gene matches: 6. The CDR3 contains 15 residues. Germline-derived CDR1 and CDR2 are LNHDA and SQIVND (reference sequence).